This T cell receptor (beta chain) appears in the sequencing data of a study of T-cell reconstitution after alpha-beta-depleted transplantation in children. General study results and limits: About two months after transplant, alpha-beta T cells reportedly came from several hundred expanded graft clones. Once a year had passed after transplant, T-cell counts and diversity came mostly from newly produced T cells. The high TCRbeta diversity at day 60 in some patients came from surviving recipient T cells and thymic progenitors.

There are many counts of this clonotype. The antigen is unknown. This CDR3 has 16 amino acids. Germline V lookup: CDR1 SGHRS, CDR2 YFSETQ. V trimming: 4 bases; J trimming: 5 bases; junction bases outside the gene matches: 14. Unique molecular identifiers were incorporated during preparation of the TCRbeta library. TCRdb used MiXCR to reprocess the PCR reads, holding one entry per CDR3 protein. Here the sample spans fewer than 500,000 distinct CDR3 sequences, around two fifths being singletons. The origin of this receptor is a girl aged 2-15 years with aplastic anemia, due to receive a stem cell transplant. The specimen comprised PBMCs, sampled before TCRalphabeta/CD19-depleted stem cell transplant. The chain employs TRBV5-1 and TRBJ1-1; 7 bases fit TRBD1. The CDR3 bases are TGCGCCAGCAGCCAATCCCACTCGACAGGGCGGACTGAAGCTTTCTTT. It codes for CASSQSHSTGRTEAFF.